Below are 9 T cell receptor beta chains sequenced from a single sample in a study of PD-L1 blockade in urothelial cancer. Assay used: immunoSEQ multiplex PCR; TCRdb lists only in-frame clones, some missing. The table records about 52,000 clones, roughly 80% of them present only once. Time point specified: pretreatment peripheral blood. The sequencing used PBMCs, collected around atezolizumab (anti-PD-L1) treatment. These receptors all come from a man aged 70-80 years with urothelial cancer.

The rearrangement joins TRBV7-8 to TRBJ2-1; 10 bases line up with TRBD2. This CDR3 region has 16 residues. V was pared by 1 base and J by 6 bases, with 6 bases of the junction left unmatched. CDR1 is SGHVS and CDR2 is FQNEAQ in the germline V gene. This CDR3 is CASSLVGAGGSNEQFF. DNA for the CDR3: TGTGCCAGCAGCTTAGTGGGAGCGGGAGGGAGCAATGAGCAGTTCTTC.

This chain links TRBV4-3 with TRBJ2-1; 12 bases map to TRBD2. Germline CDR1 is LGHNA and CDR2 is YSLEER. The CDR3 sequence is 14 residues long. J lost 10 bases, V lost 0 bases, and 1 base had no gene match. CDR3 sequence reads: CASSQDTSGREQFF. In DNA, the CDR3 is TGCGCCAGCAGCCAAGATACTAGCGGGAGGGAGCAGTTCTTC.

V usage is TRBV7-6 and J usage is TRBJ1-3; TRBD1 agrees at 8 bases. Germline values: CDR1 SGHVS, CDR2 FNYEAQ. The J segment lost 0 bases and the V segment lost 5 bases, leaving 6 bases of the junction unmatched. The CDR3 is 16 residues long. The DNA for the CDR3 is TGTGCCAGCAGCCCCACAGGGGGATTCTCTGGAAACACCATATATTTT. Translation: CASSPTGGFSGNTIYF.

The rearrangement links TRBV2 to TRBJ1-1; 8 positions agree with TRBD1. This CDR3 comprises 13 residues. Trimming cost V 6 bases and J 0 bases; bases outside gene matches: 0. The V gene's germline CDR1 is SNHLY and CDR2 FYNNEI. CDR3 sequence: CASRDRVNTEAFF. CDR3 DNA sequence: TGTGCCAGCAGGGACAGGGTGAACACTGAAGCTTTCTTT.

The chain recombines TRBV7-9 with TRBJ1-1, with D tentatively TRBD1 (6 bases). Germline V gives CDR1 SEHNR, CDR2 FQNEAQ (reference sequence). CDR3 length: 15 amino acids. Trimming removed 2 bases at V and 1 base at J, with 11 bases between. The CDR3 nucleotides read TGTGCCAGCAGCTTATATCGGGGGGCGAACACTGAAGCTTTCTTT. Amino acids: CASSLYRGANTEAFF.

The chain employs TRBV18 and TRBJ1-2; 11 nucleotides agree with TRBD1. CDR1 KGHSH and CDR2 LQKENI come from the germline V gene. The CDR3 runs to 14 residues. V trimming: 3 bases; J trimming: 3 bases; junction bases outside the gene matches: 0. The CDR3: CASSPGQGDYGYTF. The CDR3 bases are TGTGCCAGCTCACCGGGACAGGGGGACTATGGCTACACCTTC.

The V call is TRBV5-4, the J call TRBJ1-1, with a possible D match to TRBD1 (6 bases). Trimming cost V 4 bases and J 1 base, with 11 bases left between them. CDR1 SGHNT and CDR2 YYREEE come from the germline V gene (reference sequence). This CDR3 contains 14 residues. CDR3 nucleotide sequence: TGTGCCAGCAGCGTGGGACAAGCGAACACTGAAGCTTTCTTT. Its protein product is CASSVGQANTEAFF.

The chain recombines TRBV6-6 with TRBJ2-2; 13 bases map to TRBD2. Germline V CDR1 and CDR2: MNHNY, SVGAGI (reference sequence). The CDR3 is 15 amino acids. The ends lost 6 bases at V and 9 bases at J; junction bases unmatched: 7. CDR3 in amino acids: CASSKTTSGRRELFF. DNA for the CDR3: TGTGCCAGCAGCAAAACGACTAGCGGGAGGAGGGAGCTGTTTTTT.

A single count supports this clone. The chain joins TRBV19 to TRBJ1-2, with D tentatively TRBD1 (6 bases). The CDR3 spans 15 residues. Germline values: CDR1 LNHDA, CDR2 SQIVND (reference sequence). Deletions cut 7 bases from V and 2 bases from J, with 17 bases between. Here the CDR3 DNA reads TGTGCCAGTACTTGGACAGAGACCCTGAACTATGGCTACACCTTC. Amino acid sequence: CASTWTETLNYGYTF. The full variable domain, its missing parts supplied by reference TRBV19 and TRBJ1-2, is DGGITQSPKYLFRKEGQNVTLSCEQNLNHDAMYWYRQDPGQGLRLIYYSQIVNDFQKGDIAEGYSVSREKKESFPLTVTSAQKNPTAFYLCASTWTETLNYGYTFGSGTRLTVV.